This T cell receptor (beta chain) was sequenced for a study of blood T cell repertoires in COVID-19. V trimming: 3 bases; J trimming: 1 base; junction bases outside the gene matches: 6. Germline V gene lookup returns CDR1 SGDLS and CDR2 YYNGEE. The CDR3 is made up of 17 amino acids. Assay: immunoSEQ multiplex PCR; the TCRdb copy retains only in-frame clones and omits some. The table lists around 210,000 clones, approximately 86% of them singletons. The gene calls are TRBV9 and TRBJ1-3; 11 nucleotides agree with TRBD1. This TCR was recovered from a man younger than 35 with active or convalescent COVID-19. The sequencing input was peripheral blood. Here the CDR3 reads CASSARGTGGSGNTIYF. The CDR3 coding sequence is TGTGCCAGCAGCGCGAGAGGGACAGGGGGGTCTGGAAACACCATATATTTT.